This is a list of T cell receptor beta chains from one sample in a study of T cell changes during pregnancy in multiple sclerosis. Produced via immunoSEQ multiplex PCR; TCRdb's table is partial and in-frame only. The sample gives roughly 42,000 clones, about 91% of which show up once; roughly 0.5% is in the top ten. The sequences come from CD4+ T cells from peripheral blood mononuclear cells, collected in the second trimester of pregnancy. The source is a female donor in good health, enrolled as a control in a pregnancy study. The CDR3 runs from the conserved cysteine through the conserved F or W. Fields, in order: V gene, D gene, clone size, J gene, CDR3 DNA, CDR3 protein. The D gene is left open where the match is weak. Only some rows state a clone size, as once, few, many or a class for expanded clones.

v_gene: TRBV18; d_gene: TRBD2; abundance: .; j_gene: TRBJ2-1; CDR3nt: TGTGCCAGCTCACCAGTGAAGACTAGCGGTTCCAATGAGCAGTTCTTC; CDR3aa: CASSPVKTSGSNEQFF
v_gene: TRBV7-2; d_gene: TRBD2; abundance: once; j_gene: TRBJ2-7; CDR3nt: TGTGCCAGCAGCTTAGGTCCGGGAGGTACCTACGAGCAGTACTTC; CDR3aa: CASSLGPGGTYEQYF
v_gene: TRBV10-3; d_gene: .; abundance: .; j_gene: TRBJ2-1; CDR3nt: TGTGCCATCAGTGAGTCCCCGGGTCCGAATATCAATGAGCAGTTCTTC; CDR3aa: CAISESPGPNINEQFF
v_gene: TRBV11-1; d_gene: TRBD2; abundance: .; j_gene: TRBJ2-7; CDR3nt: TGTGCCAGCAGCGTAAATAGCGGGCAGACCTACGAGCAGTACTTC; CDR3aa: CASSVNSGQTYEQYF
v_gene: TRBV18; d_gene: .; abundance: .; j_gene: TRBJ2-5; CDR3nt: TGTGCCAGCTCACCTTGGGCAGGGAGGTCGTACCAAGAGACCCAGTACTTC; CDR3aa: CASSPWAGRSYQETQYF
v_gene: TRBV5-3; d_gene: .; abundance: .; j_gene: TRBJ1-2; CDR3nt: TGTGCCAGAAGCTTGCCGAAACAGGAAGCGTGGCGTCGGAACTATGGCTACACCTTC; CDR3aa: CARSLPKQEAWRRNYGYTF
v_gene: TRBV29-1; d_gene: .; abundance: .; j_gene: TRBJ1-1; CDR3nt: TGCAGCGTTACGCAGGGTGGCACTGAAGCTTTCTTT; CDR3aa: CSVTQGGTEAFF
v_gene: TRBV6-6; d_gene: .; abundance: .; j_gene: TRBJ1-6; CDR3nt: TGTGCCAGCAGTGCAGGGGACGGCACGTATAATTCACCCCTCCACTTT; CDR3aa: CASSAGDGTYNSPLHF
v_gene: TRBV6-4; d_gene: .; abundance: .; j_gene: TRBJ1-5; CDR3nt: TGTGCCAGCATATTTGGTCCTTTGAGTCAGCCCCAGCATTTT; CDR3aa: CASIFGPLSQPQHF
v_gene: TRBV9; d_gene: TRBD2; abundance: once; j_gene: TRBJ2-5; CDR3nt: TGTGCCAGCAGCACTCGACTAGCGGGGGAAGAGACCCAGTACTTC; CDR3aa: CASSTRLAGEETQYF
v_gene: TRBV6-1; d_gene: .; abundance: .; j_gene: TRBJ2-7; CDR3nt: TGTGCCAGCAGTGAAAGGAGGGACTCAGGCGAGCAGTACTTC; CDR3aa: CASSERRDSGEQYF
v_gene: TRBV30; d_gene: .; abundance: .; j_gene: TRBJ1-3; CDR3nt: TGTGCCTGGAGCGCCACAGGAAACACCATATATTTT; CDR3aa: CAWSATGNTIYF
v_gene: TRBV5-1; d_gene: .; abundance: .; j_gene: TRBJ1-1; CDR3nt: TGCGCCAGCAGCTTGGCCACGACAGCCAACACTGAAGCTTTCTTT; CDR3aa: CASSLATTANTEAFF
v_gene: TRBV10-3; d_gene: TRBD2; abundance: .; j_gene: TRBJ2-1; CDR3nt: TGTGCCATCAGTGACCCCAGCGCGGGAGGTGGTAGCTCCTACAATGAGCAGTTCTTC; CDR3aa: CAISDPSAGGGSSYNEQFF
v_gene: TRBV10-3; d_gene: .; abundance: .; j_gene: TRBJ2-7; CDR3nt: TGTGCCATCAGTGACGGAATGGGCAGGGGCAGGACCTACGAGCAGTACTTC; CDR3aa: CAISDGMGRGRTYEQYF
v_gene: TRBV28; d_gene: TRBD1; abundance: .; j_gene: TRBJ1-2; CDR3nt: TGTGCCAGCAGTTTGTTAACAGGGGCCTATGGCTACACCTTC; CDR3aa: CASSLLTGAYGYTF
v_gene: TRBV28; d_gene: .; abundance: .; j_gene: TRBJ1-1; CDR3nt: TGTGCCAGCAGTCCCGGGACTCGGACCGGGGGGGAAGCTTTCTTT; CDR3aa: CASSPGTRTGGEAFF
v_gene: TRBV19; d_gene: TRBD1; abundance: .; j_gene: TRBJ2-7; CDR3nt: TGTGCCAGTAGGAGGACAGGGGCGGGGGAGCAGTACTTC; CDR3aa: CASRRTGAGEQYF
v_gene: TRBV30; d_gene: TRBD1; abundance: .; j_gene: TRBJ2-7; CDR3nt: TGTGCCTGGAGTGTTACAGGGGGTTCTATAAAGCAGTACTTC; CDR3aa: CAWSVTGGSIKQYF
v_gene: TRBV6-1; d_gene: TRBD1; abundance: .; j_gene: TRBJ1-2; CDR3nt: TGTGCCGGCACGACAGGGATGAACTATGGCTACACCTTC; CDR3aa: CAGTTGMNYGYTF
v_gene: TRBV6-6; d_gene: TRBD2; abundance: .; j_gene: TRBJ2-3; CDR3nt: TGTGCCAGCAGCGGTGCGGGGGGGCCGGGAGATACGCAGTATTTT; CDR3aa: CASSGAGGPGDTQYF
v_gene: TRBV9; d_gene: TRBD2; abundance: once; j_gene: TRBJ2-7; CDR3nt: TGTGCCAGCAGCGTAGACGTAGCGGGTAGCCACGAGCAGTACTTC; CDR3aa: CASSVDVAGSHEQYF
v_gene: TRBV2; d_gene: .; abundance: .; j_gene: TRBJ2-1; CDR3nt: TGTGCCAGCCATCAGGTTGAGCAGTTCTTC; CDR3aa: CASHQVEQFF
v_gene: TRBV15; d_gene: TRBD2; abundance: .; j_gene: TRBJ2-1; CDR3nt: TGTGCCACCAGCGACGGACTAGCGGGGGGGCCCCACAATGAGCAGTTCTTC; CDR3aa: CATSDGLAGGPHNEQFF
v_gene: TRBV29-1; d_gene: .; abundance: .; j_gene: TRBJ2-5; CDR3nt: TGCAGCGCTGCGCAGGGAATCGAGACCCAGTACTTC; CDR3aa: CSAAQGIETQYF
v_gene: TRBV27; d_gene: .; abundance: .; j_gene: TRBJ1-1; CDR3nt: TGTGCCAGCCAACAGTACAGGAACACTGAAGCTTTCTTT; CDR3aa: CASQQYRNTEAFF
v_gene: TRBV11-2; d_gene: TRBD2; abundance: .; j_gene: TRBJ2-2; CDR3nt: TGTGCCAGCAGCGCCGGGGGGGGGACCACCGGGGAGCTGTTTTTT; CDR3aa: CASSAGGGTTGELFF
v_gene: TRBV10-3; d_gene: .; abundance: .; j_gene: TRBJ2-1; CDR3nt: TGTGCCATATGGACCCAACTAGGCACTGAGCAGTTCTTC; CDR3aa: CAIWTQLGTEQFF
v_gene: TRBV7-9; d_gene: TRBD1; abundance: .; j_gene: TRBJ1-3; CDR3nt: TGTGCCAGCAGCCAGGGGGGATGGTTCTCTGGAAACACCATATATTTT; CDR3aa: CASSQGGWFSGNTIYF
v_gene: TRBV19; d_gene: TRBD2; abundance: .; j_gene: TRBJ2-3; CDR3nt: TGTGCCAGTAGCACCTGGACTAGCGGGGGGGGTACGCAGTATTTT; CDR3aa: CASSTWTSGGGTQYF
v_gene: TRBV6-5; d_gene: .; abundance: few; j_gene: TRBJ1-5; CDR3nt: TGTGCCAGCTCACCTAAAATAAACAGGGTTTCACAACAGCATTTT; CDR3aa: CASSPKINRVSQQHF
v_gene: TRBV28; d_gene: TRBD2; abundance: .; j_gene: TRBJ2-2; CDR3nt: TGTGCCAGCAGTTTAGTACCGGGACTAGCACCAAACACCGGGGAGCTGTTTTTT; CDR3aa: CASSLVPGLAPNTGELFF
v_gene: TRBV7-2; d_gene: .; abundance: .; j_gene: TRBJ2-3; CDR3nt: TGTGCCAGCAGCCAAGGAGGCACAGATACGCAGTATTTT; CDR3aa: CASSQGGTDTQYF
v_gene: TRBV28; d_gene: TRBD2; abundance: .; j_gene: TRBJ2-1; CDR3nt: TGTGCCAGCAGTTCTCCGGGACTAGAGTTCAATGAGCAGTTCTTC; CDR3aa: CASSSPGLEFNEQFF
v_gene: TRBV10-1; d_gene: .; abundance: once; j_gene: TRBJ2-7; CDR3nt: TGCGCCAGCAGTGCCGGGAGCTCCTACGAGCAGTACTTC; CDR3aa: CASSAGSSYEQYF
v_gene: TRBV5-3; d_gene: .; abundance: .; j_gene: TRBJ1-1; CDR3nt: TGTGCCAGAAGCAGAGAGAACCAGGGGAACACTGAAGCTTTCTTT; CDR3aa: CARSRENQGNTEAFF